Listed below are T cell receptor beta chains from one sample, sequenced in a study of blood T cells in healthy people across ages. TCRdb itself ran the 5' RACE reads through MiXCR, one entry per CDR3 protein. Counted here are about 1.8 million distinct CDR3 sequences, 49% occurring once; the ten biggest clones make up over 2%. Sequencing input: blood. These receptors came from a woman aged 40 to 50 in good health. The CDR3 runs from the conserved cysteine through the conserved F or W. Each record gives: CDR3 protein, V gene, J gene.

CDR3aa: CASKRDGAGANVLTF
v_gene: TRBV6-6
j_gene: TRBJ2-6

CDR3aa: CASSAVVGLTDTQYF
v_gene: TRBV7-6
j_gene: TRBJ2-3

CDR3aa: CASRGWGTDTQYF
v_gene: TRBV5-1
j_gene: TRBJ2-3

CDR3aa: CSVEQGGNTQYF
v_gene: TRBV29-1
j_gene: TRBJ2-3

CDR3aa: CASSEGEQRNEKLFF
v_gene: TRBV2
j_gene: TRBJ1-4

CDR3aa: CASSSLGTIKLVQYF
v_gene: TRBV27
j_gene: TRBJ2-7

CDR3aa: CASSYGVGASDTQYF
v_gene: TRBV6-5
j_gene: TRBJ2-3

CDR3aa: CASMGRSSYGYTF
v_gene: TRBV5-5
j_gene: TRBJ1-2

CDR3aa: CASSQSGTGWSYTF
v_gene: TRBV4-1
j_gene: TRBJ1-2

CDR3aa: CATSRDTGGTAQHF
v_gene: TRBV15
j_gene: TRBJ1-5

CDR3aa: CASSFNGKLFF
v_gene: TRBV5-1
j_gene: TRBJ1-4

CDR3aa: CSVPGTGKTQYF
v_gene: TRBV29-1
j_gene: TRBJ2-5

CDR3aa: CASSWERERADNYGYTF
v_gene: TRBV28
j_gene: TRBJ1-2

CDR3aa: CASSNGQGETQYF
v_gene: TRBV11-2
j_gene: TRBJ2-5

CDR3aa: CASSFLGQGVPDTQYF
v_gene: TRBV7-9
j_gene: TRBJ2-3

CDR3aa: CASSVRQGTEAFF
v_gene: TRBV6-1
j_gene: TRBJ1-1